Included here is one T cell receptor (beta chain) sequence, with context. Measured with immunoSEQ multiplex PCR; TCRdb has only the in-frame clones, and not every one. The sample has 150,000 to 200,000 clones, roughly three quarters seen once. These data are taken from a study of blood T cell repertoires in COVID-19. With V trimmed by 1 base and J by 6 bases, 4 bases remained unmatched. CDR1 and CDR2 from the germline V gene are LNHNV and YYDKDF (reference sequence). This CDR3 is built from 15 residues. The clonotype was recovered from a man aged 55 to 70 with active or convalescent COVID-19. The sample was peripheral blood. The chain links TRBV15 to TRBJ2-2; TRBD2 aligns across 8 bases. CDR3 nucleotide sequence: TGTGCCACCAGCAGAGCAACGGGACTAGCCGGGGAGCTGTTTTTT. It encodes CATSRATGLAGELFF.